The 20 T cell receptor beta chains listed next were all sequenced from one sample in a study of response to subunit inactivated influenza vaccine. One entry per CDR3 protein, called by TCRdb with MiXCR from the RT-PCR reads. Of about 650,000 distinct CDR3 sequences in the sample, around 15% were seen once. The source was PBMCs from blood, collected around two weeks before vaccination. Every receptor here comes from a man in his fifties who received an inactivated influenza vaccine.

This clonotype has only a few counts. The chain links TRBV10-3 to TRBJ2-1, with D uncertain. Germline CDR1 ENHRY, CDR2 SYGVKD. V dropped 2 bases and J dropped 0 bases, with 8 bases sitting between them. This CDR3 spans 15 amino acids. The CDR3 DNA reads TGTGCCATCAGTGAGGACGGATTCTCCTACAATGAGCAGTTCTTC. It is translated as CAISEDGFSYNEQFF.

This clonotype was observed a few times. This rearrangement joins TRBV5-1 to TRBJ2-2; possible D gene TRBD1, 6 bases. This CDR3 spans 16 amino acids. CDR1 is SGHRS, CDR2 YFSETQ, per germline. Trimming took 4 bases from V and 0 from J, leaving 13 bases between them. The DNA of the CDR3 is TGCGCCAGCAGCCCAAAACAGGGTTCGAACACCGGGGAGCTGTTTTTT. This gives the protein CASSPKQGSNTGELFF.

The chain carries TRBV2 and TRBJ2-7; D possibly corresponds to TRBD1 (7 bases). Germline V gene data show CDR1 as SNHLY and CDR2 as FYNNEI. The CDR3 is 15 amino acids. V lost 2 bases to trimming and J lost 4 bases, with 15 bases between them. The CDR3 loop is CASSEYPGGRYEQYF. The CDR3 DNA follows: TGTGCCAGCAGTGAATACCCAGGGGGGAGGTACGAGCAGTACTTC. The full variable domain, completed using reference TRBV2 and TRBJ2-7, is EPEVTQTPSHQVTQMGQEVILRCVPISNHLYFYWYRQILGQKVEFLVSFYNNEISEKSEIFDDQFSVERPDGSNFTLKIRSTKLEDSAMYFCASSEYPGGRYEQYFGPGTRLTVT.

The chain carries TRBV7-9 and TRBJ1-2; D uncertain. The length of the CDR3 is 13 residues. Germline assignment: CDR1 SEHNR and CDR2 FQNEAQ (reference sequence). The ends were cut back, 2 bases at V and 0 bases at J, with 4 bases in the middle. This chain's CDR3 is CASSLRSNYGYTF. CDR3 DNA sequence: TGTGCCAGCAGCTTAAGATCTAACTATGGCTACACCTTC.

This clonotype was seen more than once but under ten times. This chain links TRBV9 with TRBJ2-7, with D perhaps TRBD2 (5 bases). Trimming removed 0 bases from V and 3 bases from J, with 10 bases in between. This CDR3 has 14 residues. The germline gives CDR1 SGDLS, CDR2 YYNGEE. In DNA form, the CDR3 reads TGTGCCAGCAGCGTAGCAGAGCGGAACTACGAGCAGTACTTC. Translating gives CASSVAERNYEQYF.

Comments on this clonotype: A much more abundant neighbour one base away suggests this may be a read error. The rearrangement joins TRBV7-9 to TRBJ2-1; D not certain. Germline values: CDR1 SEHNR, CDR2 FQNEAQ (reference sequence). The CDR3 is 11 residues long. The CDR3 nucleotides are TGTGCCAGCAGCCTTCCGAATGAGCAGTCCTTC. It translates to CASSLPNEQSF.

At least ten counts were recorded for this clonotype. The junction departs from the called germline gene at one end, perhaps through a read error. The J gene is TRBJ1-5, the V gene TRBV12-3 or TRBV12-4; D gene uncertain. The CDR3 has 13 amino acids. The CDR3: CASSLGAGQPQHF. CDR3 coding DNA: TGCGCCAGCAGCTTGGGAGCGGGACAGCCCCAGCATTTT.

The V call is TRBV11-2, the J call TRBJ2-3; TRBD2 agrees at 8 bases. Germline V gene data show CDR1 as SGHAT and CDR2 as FQNNGV. CDR3 size: 13 residues. V lost 5 bases and J lost 9; bases outside the gene matches: 7. The CDR3 coding sequence is TGTGCCAGCAGCGAAACGGGGGGGCGCACGCAGTATTTT. Amino acids: CASSETGGRTQYF.

The chain combines TRBV20-1 with TRBJ2-7, with D perhaps TRBD1 or TRBD2 (5 bases each). The V end was cut by 5 bases, the J end by 3 bases, with 14 bases between. The CDR3 totals 13 residues. The germline V gene has CDR1 DFQATT and CDR2 SNEGSKA (reference sequence). The CDR3 spells CSAQRDPNYEQYF. CDR3 nucleotides: TGCAGTGCTCAACGGGACCCGAACTACGAGCAGTACTTC.

In this sample, this clonotype turned up a few times. The rearrangement joins TRBV12-3 or TRBV12-4 to TRBJ2-1; TRBD2 matches at 9 bases. This CDR3 is built from 13 residues. V trimming: 8 bases; J trimming: 7 bases; junction bases outside the gene matches: 6. The CDR3 loop reads CASRGSGSNEQFF. The DNA for the CDR3 is TGTGCCAGCCGCGGTAGCGGGAGTAATGAGCAGTTCTTC.

V is TRBV5-1 and J is TRBJ2-3, with unresolved D. The germline V and J ends were trimmed by 2 bases and 0 bases, with 7 bases remaining between them. CDR3 length equals 14 residues. Germline loops: CDR1 SGHRS, CDR2 YFSETQ. In DNA form, the CDR3 reads TGCGCCAGCAGCTTTCCACAGAGCACAGATACGCAGTATTTT. As protein: CASSFPQSTDTQYF.

The rearrangement links TRBV6-5 to TRBJ1-2; 7 nucleotides match TRBD1. This CDR3 is 12 amino acids long. The V gene end was trimmed by 7 bases and the J gene end by 8 bases; junction bases not matched to a gene: 7. CDR1 and CDR2 (germline): MNHEY, SVGAGI. The DNA for the CDR3 is TGTGCCAGCACCGACAGGGTATGGGGCTACACCTTC. Amino acid sequence: CASTDRVWGYTF.

This clonotype was observed at least ten times. V gene TRBV12-3 or TRBV12-4 combines with J gene TRBJ2-7; maybe TRBD2 (7 bases). The CDR3 contains 11 residues. V gave up 6 bases and J gave up 9 bases, with 12 bases separating them. CDR3 coding DNA: TGTGCCAGCAGCCGGGGGGCCGTGCAGTACTTC. Amino acid sequence: CASSRGAVQYF.

The CDR3 loop reads CASSQGQVGETQYF. In DNA form, the CDR3 reads TGCGCCAGCAGCCAAGGACAGGTTGGGGAGACCCAGTACTTC. This chain joins TRBV4-1 and TRBJ2-5; the D gene is possibly TRBD1 (6 bases). The CDR3 is made up of 14 amino acids. Germline values: CDR1 MGHRA, CDR2 YSYEKL. Trimming pared 1 base from V and 5 bases from J, leaving 11 bases between.

As regards this clonotype: One junction end disagrees with the germline gene, perhaps due to a read error. This rearrangement joins TRBV15 to TRBJ2-2, with D perhaps matching TRBD1 (5 bases). The CDR3 totals 14 residues. Germline lookup yields CDR1 LNHNV and CDR2 YYDKDF (reference sequence). CDR3 protein: CANSSRTHTGELFF. CDR3 bases: TGTGCCAACAGCAGCAGGACACACACCGGGGAGCTGTTTTTT.

This clonotype was seen only a few times. This sequence joins TRBV11-2 and TRBJ2-2; 8 bases fit TRBD1. From germline, CDR1 is SGHAT and CDR2 FQNNGV. The CDR3 consists of 17 residues. The V segment lost 5 bases and the J segment 4 bases; nucleotides outside the gene matches: 12. CDR3 region: CASSPRSSRGPTGELFF. The CDR3 DNA sequence: TGTGCCAGCAGCCCTCGATCATCCAGGGGGCCCACCGGGGAGCTGTTTTTT.

The chain is built from TRBV6-1 and TRBJ2-7; 9 bases agree with TRBD1. The CDR3 consists of 16 residues. V was pared by 6 bases and J by 3 bases, with 12 bases of the junction left unmatched. CDR1 is MNHNS, CDR2 SASEGT, per germline. DNA of the CDR3: TGTGCCAGCAGGGATCCGGGACAGGGAATACTCTACGAGCAGTACTTC. It encodes CASRDPGQGILYEQYF.

This clonotype was detected a few times. The V gene is TRBV11-2, the J gene TRBJ2-5, with 11 bases fitting TRBD2. CDR3 length: 17 amino acids. J was trimmed by 5 bases and V by 2 bases; bases with no gene match: 10. CDR1 and CDR2 from the germline V gene are SGHAT and FQNNGV. Here the CDR3 DNA reads TGTGCCAGCAGCTTAATAACTAGCGGGGGATTCGGGGAGACCCAGTACTTC. This sequence encodes CASSLITSGGFGETQYF. Looking up the rest from reference TRBV11-2 and TRBJ2-5 gives the full variable domain: EAGVAQSPRYKIIEKRQSVAFWCNPISGHATLYWYQQILGQGPKLLIQFQNNGVVDDSQLPKDRFSAERLKGVDSTLKIQPAKLEDSAVYLCASSLITSGGFGETQYFGPGTRLLVL.

This sequence joins TRBV11-1 and TRBJ2-7; 8 nucleotides align to TRBD2. This CDR3 is built from 14 residues. Trimming cost V 5 bases and J 6 bases; bases outside gene matches: 9. Germline V gene sequence: CDR1 SGHAT, CDR2 FQDESV (reference sequence). CDR3 amino acids: CASSLSGKYAEQYF. The CDR3 nucleotides are TGTGCCAGCAGCCTTAGCGGGAAGTATGCCGAGCAGTACTTC.

DNA for the CDR3: TGTGCCAGCAGTTGGGACGGTTTTCTAGCTGAGTACGAGCAGTACTTC. It translates to CASSWDGFLAEYEQYF. The chain carries TRBV27 and TRBJ2-7; D possibly uses TRBD1 or TRBD2 (5 bases each). Between the trimmed V and J ends, which lost 4 bases and 4 bases, there was a span of 20 bases. Per the germline V gene, CDR1 is MNHEY and CDR2 is SMNVEV (reference sequence). The CDR3 is 16 residues long.